This T cell receptor beta chain was sequenced for a study of blood T cell repertoires in COVID-19. Looking at the study overall: T cells, B-cell-depleted T cells, or PBMCs supplied cDNA or gDNA.

Participant age was about 18 to 89 years, and participants resided in fewer than 30 US areas. The study assigned cohorts using participant-reported clinical history. Either two negative PCRs, clearance, or symptom resolution qualified Cohort 3 donors as recovered. Libraries were prepared by immunoSEQ multiplex PCR; TCRdb keeps only in-frame clonotypes and omits some of them. The sample includes hundreds of thousands of clones, 86% of them seen just once. CDR1 is SNHLY and CDR2 is FYNNEI in the germline V gene. The CDR3 runs 13 residues. Trimming at V came to 8 bases and at J to 3 bases, leaving 3 bases not matched to a gene.

The source is a woman between 50 and 59 years old who had recovered from COVID-19. Specimen: PBMCs or T cells enriched from blood (not recorded which). The genes are TRBV2 and TRBJ2-5; 10 nucleotides align to TRBD2. The CDR3 protein is CASQREGEETQYF. The CDR3 coding sequence is TGTGCCAGCCAGCGGGAGGGGGAAGAGACCCAGTACTTC.